This TCR beta chain stems from a study of CD8 T cells in ankylosing spondylitis. General study points: It appeared that ankylosing spondylitis blood was characterized by a TCR beta motif of roughly 8 highly homologous variants. As reported, disease-linked clones showed significant enrichment in matched ankylosing spondylitis synovial fluid.

CDR1 SGHDN and CDR2 FVKESK come from the germline V gene. The length of the CDR3 is 14 residues. Trimming removed 4 bases at V and 1 base at J, with 9 bases between. Quantitative 5'-RACE with molecular barcodes was used to make the TCR beta libraries. TCRdb recomputed calls from the 5' RACE reads with MiXCR, one row per CDR3 protein. The sample consists of 250,000 or so distinct CDR3 sequences, more than 20% of them appearing once. On this clonotype itself: What it recognizes is unknown.

The rearrangement joins TRBV14 to TRBJ2-3; D is ambiguous. The TCR comes from a male donor with ankylosing spondylitis or in good health (not recorded which). Sequenced input: blood, either unsorted or a sorted T cell fraction (not recorded which). CDR3 DNA: TGTGCCAGCAGCCCAGAATGGGGCACAGATACGCAGTATTTT. As protein: CASSPEWGTDTQYF.